This T cell receptor (beta chain) is drawn from a study of early T cells in non-severe SARS-CoV-2 infection. Study-level points and caveats: Missing private and CD4 specificities, VDJdb matching favored anti-spike CD8 responses.

This clonotype was counted a few times. As yet, its antigen is unknown. Unique molecular identifiers tagged individual cDNA molecules. In TCRdb, the 5' RACE reads were re-called with MiXCR into one record per CDR3 protein. The table has some 60,000 distinct CDR3 sequences, around 12% seen once. V was shortened by 1 base and J by 9 bases, with 14 bases between the two germline ends. Germline V gives CDR1 SGHRS, CDR2 YFSETQ. The CDR3 runs 14 residues. The chain joins TRBV5-1 to TRBJ2-1; D remains ambiguous. The receptor's source is an adult who was a healthcare worker with PCR-confirmed SARS-CoV-2 infection or an uninfected control (not recorded which). The sample was whole blood, taken at baseline. For the CDR3, the DNA is TGCGCCAGCAGCTTGCGGTTTTTCGACGGTGAGCAGTTCTTC. Its protein product is CASSLRFFDGEQFF.